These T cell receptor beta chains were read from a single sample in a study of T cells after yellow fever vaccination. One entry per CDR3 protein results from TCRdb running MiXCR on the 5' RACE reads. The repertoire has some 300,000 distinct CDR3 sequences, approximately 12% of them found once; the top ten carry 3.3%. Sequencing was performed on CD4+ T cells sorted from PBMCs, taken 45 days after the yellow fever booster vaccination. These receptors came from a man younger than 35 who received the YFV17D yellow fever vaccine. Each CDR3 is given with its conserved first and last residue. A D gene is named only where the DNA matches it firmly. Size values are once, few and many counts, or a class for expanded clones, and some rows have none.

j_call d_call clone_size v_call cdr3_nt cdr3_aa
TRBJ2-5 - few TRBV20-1 TGCAGTGCTTTCCTGGAGACCCAGTACTTC CSAFLETQYF
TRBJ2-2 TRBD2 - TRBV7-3 TGTGCCAGCAGCTCCAGACTAGCGGGGGTGACCGGGGAGCTGTTTTTT CASSSRLAGVTGELFF
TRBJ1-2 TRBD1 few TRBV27 TGTGCCTCCCGGACAGGGCGGAGCGGCTACACCTTC CASRTGRSGYTF
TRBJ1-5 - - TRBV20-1 TGCAGTGCTATGAGACAGCCGGGTCAGCCCCAGCATTTT CSAMRQPGQPQHF
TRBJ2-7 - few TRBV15 TGTGCCACCAGCATGGTTCTGGGTGTCGAGCAGTACTTC CATSMVLGVEQYF
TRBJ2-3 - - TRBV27 TGTGCCACCAGAGGGGGGGGTACAGATACGCAGTATTTT CATRGGGTDTQYF
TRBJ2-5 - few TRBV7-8 TGTGCCAGCAGTCAAATTAGCGGTCAAGAGACCCAGTACTTC CASSQISGQETQYF
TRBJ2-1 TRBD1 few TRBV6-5 TGTGCCAGTCAGGGACAGGGTAGAAGTGAGCAGTTCTTC CASQGQGRSEQFF
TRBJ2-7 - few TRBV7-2 TGTGCCAGCAGCTTAGTGGGGGTTGGAAACTCCTACGAGCAGTACTTC CASSLVGVGNSYEQYF
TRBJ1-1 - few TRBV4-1 TGCGCCAGCAGCTTAGGGAGAGGATACGGTACTGAAGCTTTCTTT CASSLGRGYGTEAFF
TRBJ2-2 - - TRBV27 TGTGCCAGCAGTTTCCAGATGAACACCGGGGAGCTGTTTTTT CASSFQMNTGELFF
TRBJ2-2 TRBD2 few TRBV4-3 TGCGCCAGCAGCCAAGGGAGGGGACTAGCCGGGACCGGGGAGCTGTTTTTT CASSQGRGLAGTGELFF
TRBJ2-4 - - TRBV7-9 TGTGCCAGCAGCCTCGGACTGATAAACATTCAGTACTTC CASSLGLINIQYF
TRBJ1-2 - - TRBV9 TGTGCCAGCAGCCCAAGAGGGGGGGCTTGGGACTATGGCTACACCTTC CASSPRGGAWDYGYTF
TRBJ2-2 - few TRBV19 TGTGCCAGTACCCCTAAAGGGGGCACCGGGGAGCTGTTTTTT CASTPKGGTGELFF
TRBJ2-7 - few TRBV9 TGTGCCAGCAGCGTAGGCGCGGGGTCCTACGAGCAGTACTTC CASSVGAGSYEQYF
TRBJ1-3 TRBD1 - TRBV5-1 TGCGCCAGCAGCTTGGCCCCAGGGGGCTTCGGAAACACCATATATTTT CASSLAPGGFGNTIYF
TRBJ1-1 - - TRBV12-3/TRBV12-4 TGTGCCAGCAGTTTTGAGCTGGGGATCTCTGAAGCTTTCTTT CASSFELGISEAFF
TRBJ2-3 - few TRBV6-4 TGTGCCAGCAGTGACGTGACAGATACGCAGTATTTT CASSDVTDTQYF
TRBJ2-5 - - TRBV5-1 TGCGCCAGCAGCTTGGCGATTGGACTACCAGGGGAGACCCAGTACTTC CASSLAIGLPGETQYF
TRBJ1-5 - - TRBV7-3 TGTGCCAGCAGTACCGATCACCCAGGGAGGGGACAGCCCCAGCATTTT CASSTDHPGRGQPQHF
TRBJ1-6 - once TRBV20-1 TGCAGTGCTCTAGGCCGTTCGGCCCTCCACTTT CSALGRSALHF
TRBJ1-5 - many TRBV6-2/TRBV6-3 TGTGCCAGCAGTTCCGCGTTGGAGCCCCAGCATTTT CASSSALEPQHF
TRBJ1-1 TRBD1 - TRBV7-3 TGTGCCAGCAGCTCCACAGGGGGCCTTATGAACACTGAAGCTTTCTTT CASSSTGGLMNTEAFF
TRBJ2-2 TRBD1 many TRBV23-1 TGCGCCAGCAGGGCCCAGGGGGCCGGGGAGCTGTTTTTT CASRAQGAGELFF